Each of the 15 T cell receptor beta chains below was sequenced from the same sample in a study of blood T cell repertoires in COVID-19. TCRdb's copy holds only in-frame clones and misses some; the assay was immunoSEQ multiplex PCR. The sample contains about 120,000 clones, around 89% of which appear only once. Source material: peripheral blood. The source is a man in his 70s with active or convalescent COVID-19.

The V and J genes are TRBV28 and TRBJ2-1; D is unresolved. V lost 5 bases to trimming and J lost 10 bases, with 9 bases between them. CDR3 length: 11 residues. Germline V gene sequence: CDR1 MDHEN, CDR2 SYDVKM. For the CDR3, the DNA is TGTGCCAGCAGTCCCCTCGAGGAGCAGTTCTTC. Protein: CASSPLEEQFF.

The CDR3 DNA sequence: TGTGCCACCTTCGACTACCTTTACAATGAGCAGTTCTTC. Its protein product is CATFDYLYNEQFF. The genes are TRBV24-1 and TRBJ2-1; TRBD2 is a possible D gene (5 bases). The CDR3 runs 13 residues. The V end was cut by 9 bases, the J end by 4 bases, with 12 bases between. The germline V gene encodes CDR1 KGHDR and CDR2 SFDVKD.

This chain connects TRBV11-3 to TRBJ2-1; TRBD2 matches 8 bases. J lost 5 bases, V lost 1 base, and 4 bases had no gene match. Germline V gene data show CDR1 as SGHNT and CDR2 as YENEEA. This CDR3 region has 15 residues. Written as DNA, the CDR3 is TGTGCCAGCAGCTTAGGGACTAGCACGGACAATGAGCAGTTCTTC. This translates into CASSLGTSTDNEQFF.

The V gene is TRBV7-2, the J gene TRBJ2-5; 7 nucleotides align to TRBD1. The CDR3 length is 15 residues. The germline V gene has CDR1 SGHTA and CDR2 FQGNSA. The V segment lost 4 bases and the J segment 5 bases; nucleotides outside the gene matches: 10. Here the CDR3 reads CASSSRRTGVETQYF. The CDR3 coding sequence is TGTGCCAGCAGCTCCCGCCGGACAGGCGTGGAGACCCAGTACTTC.

V usage is TRBV18 and J usage is TRBJ2-1; D is uncertain. The germline V gene encodes CDR1 KGHSH and CDR2 LQKENI. Trimming took 5 bases from V and 0 from J, leaving 11 bases between them. There are 15 residues in the CDR3. The CDR3 coding sequence is TGTGCCAGCTCATTTCAGGCCCACTCCTACAATGAGCAGTTCTTC. Its protein product is CASSFQAHSYNEQFF.

The sample holds a few counts of this clone. The chain carries TRBV28 and TRBJ2-1, with 13 bases that match TRBD2. V gave up 4 bases and J gave up 3 bases; unmatched junction bases: 12. CDR3 length: 19 amino acids. Germline V gene sequence: CDR1 MDHEN, CDR2 SYDVKM. CDR3 loop: CASSSPTRTSGRFYNEQFF. The CDR3 coding sequence is TGTGCCAGCAGTTCCCCGACCCGGACTAGCGGGAGATTCTACAATGAGCAGTTCTTC.

The chain recombines TRBV19 with TRBJ1-5; a weak D match, TRBD1 (6 bases). V was shortened by 5 bases and J by 4 bases, with 27 bases between the two germline ends. The CDR3 is 19 residues long. CDR1 LNHDA and CDR2 SQIVND come from the germline V gene (reference sequence). This chain's CDR3 is CASSLWGQYTPDLNQPQHF. The DNA of the CDR3 is TGTGCCAGTAGTCTTTGGGGGCAGTACACCCCAGATCTTAATCAGCCCCAGCATTTT.

This chain connects TRBV12-3 or TRBV12-4 to TRBJ2-1; 10 nucleotides agree with TRBD2. Losses at the gene ends were 3 bases for V and 13 bases for J; bases not matched to a gene: 6. The CDR3 consists of 13 residues. CDR3 in DNA: TGTGCCAGCAGTTTGTGGCTAGCGGGAGTACAGTTCTTC. This translates into CASSLWLAGVQFF.

The V and J genes are TRBV28 and TRBJ1-6; a possible D gene is TRBD1 (6 bases). This CDR3 is 12 amino acids long. The germline CDR1 and CDR2 sequences are MDHEN and SYDVKM. Trimming left V 5 bases short and J 10 bases short, with 9 bases between. CDR3 amino acids: CASSPTGSPLHF. The CDR3 nucleotides are TGTGCCAGCAGTCCTACAGGGTCACCCCTCCACTTT.

This chain connects TRBV9 to TRBJ2-2, with 11 bases identical to TRBD2. V shed 3 bases, J shed 4 bases, and the junction held 2 bases outside the gene matches. The germline V gene has CDR1 SGDLS and CDR2 YYNGEE. CDR3 length: 15 residues. CDR3 region: CASSALAGGTGELFF. DNA of the CDR3: TGTGCCAGCAGCGCCCTAGCGGGAGGCACCGGGGAGCTGTTTTTT.

The genes are TRBV7-8 and TRBJ2-7; 9 nucleotides align to TRBD2. Losses at the gene ends were 4 bases for V and 3 bases for J; bases not matched to a gene: 4. The CDR3 contains 14 residues. Germline CDR1 reads SGHVS; CDR2 reads FQNEAQ. CDR3 bases: TGTGCCAGCAGCTCCGAGCGGGAGGACTACGAGCAGTACTTC. This translates into CASSSEREDYEQYF.

The genes are TRBV6-1 and TRBJ2-7, with D possibly TRBD1 on 6 matching bases. Germline CDR1 and CDR2: MNHNS and SASEGT. This CDR3 contains 13 residues. With 3 bases removed from V and 4 bases from J, the gap between germline ends came to 10 bases. The CDR3 DNA follows: TGTGCCAGCAGTGACAATACAGGGTACGAGCAGTACTTC. Translated: CASSDNTGYEQYF.

The chain joins TRBV27 to TRBJ2-1, with D uncertain. Trimming stripped 5 bases from V and 0 bases from J, with 11 bases between. Looked up from germline, CDR1 is MNHEY and CDR2 is SMNVEV (reference sequence). The CDR3 extends over 15 amino acids. The CDR3 sequence: CASSPRSGSYNEQFF. In nucleotides, the CDR3 is TGTGCCAGCAGTCCGCGGTCCGGCTCCTACAATGAGCAGTTCTTC.

The count of this clone is one. The chain recombines TRBV7-8 with TRBJ1-3; the D gene is possibly TRBD1 (5 bases). Trimming left V 5 bases short and J 4 bases short, with 24 bases between. CDR3 length equals 18 residues. The germline CDR1 and CDR2 sequences are SGHVS and FQNEAQ. CDR3 loop: CASSIGGTGSSYGNTIYF. DNA for the CDR3: TGTGCCAGCAGCATAGGCGGGACGGGTTCTTCTTACGGAAACACCATATATTTT. Full variable domain (outside the CDR3, taken from reference TRBV7-8 and TRBJ1-3): GAGVSQSPRYKVAKRGQDVALRCDPISGHVSLFWYQQALGQGPEFLTYFQNEAQLDKSGLPSDRFFAERPEGSVSTLKIQRTQQEDSAVYLCASSIGGTGSSYGNTIYFGEGSWLTVV.

This chain links TRBV7-2 with TRBJ1-1, with 7 bases aligning to TRBD1. The CDR3 loop spans 13 amino acids. Germline V gives CDR1 SGHTA, CDR2 FQGNSA. Losses at the gene ends were 5 bases for V and 6 bases for J; bases not matched to a gene: 6. In DNA form, the CDR3 reads TGTGCCAGCAGCCTGACAGGGAGCGCTGAAGCTTTCTTT. Translation gives CASSLTGSAEAFF.